Sequencing of this T cell receptor (beta chain) was carried out in a study of blood T cell repertoires in COVID-19. As for the study in general: Samples of COVID-19 (acute and convalescent) were obtained from the United States, Italy and Spain.

Authors' processing steps: Scientists estimated how many nucleated cells there were by amplifying reference gene primers. The method was immunoSEQ multiplex PCR; TCRdb's version includes in-frame clones alone and lacks a portion of them. V and J calls and clone size follow that table, whereas D and trimming were derived from the DNA. Found here are roughly 150,000 clones, about 83% of them singletons; the top ten hold 10% to 15%. This CDR3 is built from 13 residues. Trimming took 1 base from V and 6 from J, leaving 7 bases between them. Germline V gene data show CDR1 as KGHSH and CDR2 as LQKENI. The chain carries TRBV18 and TRBJ1-5, with a weak D call TRBD1 (5 bases). This receptor was obtained from a man aged 70-80 years who had recovered from COVID-19. The material sequenced was peripheral blood. This CDR3 reads CASSPQGRQPQHF. Written as DNA, the CDR3 is TGTGCCAGCTCACCACAGGGGCGTCAGCCCCAGCATTTT.